Each of the 22 T cell receptor beta chains below was sequenced from the same sample in a study of shared clonotypes between healthy human individuals. Profiled with immunoSEQ multiplex PCR; TCRdb holds only in-frame clones, not every one. The sample comprises more than 1.2 million clones, around 98.5% of which are singletons, and over 0.3% rests with the top ten. Sequenced: naive CD4+ T cells sorted from blood. Subset denoted: CD45RA+ positively selected. The source of these receptors is a man aged 25 to 40 in good health.

V gene TRBV6-1 combines with J gene TRBJ2-7; D not certain. The CDR3 has 14 amino acids. V was shortened by 4 bases and J by 0 bases, with 10 bases between the two germline ends. The V gene's germline CDR1 is MNHNS and CDR2 SASEGT. The CDR3 sequence: CASSGASSSYEQYF. The CDR3 DNA sequence: TGTGCCAGCAGTGGAGCGTCGAGCTCCTACGAGCAGTACTTC.

The rearrangement uses TRBV7-2 and TRBJ2-7; D is ambiguous. The CDR3 contains 12 residues. Trimming shortened V by 2 bases and J by 6 bases, and 8 bases separated the two germline ends. Germline V gives CDR1 SGHTA, CDR2 FQGNSA. CDR3 coding DNA: TGTGCCAGCAGCTTATCTTTTGCCGAGCAGTACTTC. It yields the protein CASSLSFAEQYF. Variable domain in full (rest from reference TRBV7-2 and TRBJ2-7): GAGVSQSPSNKVTEKGKDVELRCDPISGHTALYWYRQSLGQGLEFLIYFQGNSAPDKSGLPSDRFSAERTGGSVSTLTIQRTQQEDSAVYLCASSLSFAEQYFGPGTRLTVT.

The rearrangement uses TRBV30 and TRBJ1-3; D uncertain. Germline CDR1 reads GTSNPN; CDR2 reads SVGIG (reference sequence). V was trimmed by 0 bases and J by 6 bases, leaving 12 bases between them. The CDR3 is 14 amino acids. The CDR3 coding sequence is TGTGCCTGGAGTGTACTCGCAGGACCAAACACCATATATTTT. It is translated as CAWSVLAGPNTIYF.

The rearrangement links TRBV2 to TRBJ1-2, with D maybe TRBD1 (5 bases). The germline V gene encodes CDR1 SNHLY and CDR2 FYNNEI. V gave up 6 bases and J gave up 4 bases, with 9 bases separating them. The CDR3 runs to 12 residues. The CDR3 DNA is TGTGCCAGCAGCACCGGGACCTATGGCTACACCTTC. The encoded protein is CASSTGTYGYTF. Together with reference TRBV2 and TRBJ1-2, the CDR3 gives the full variable domain: EPEVTQTPSHQVTQMGQEVILRCVPISNHLYFYWYRQILGQKVEFLVSFYNNEISEKSEIFDDQFSVERPDGSNFTLKIRSTKLEDSAMYFCASSTGTYGYTFGSGTRLTVV.

The table lists this clone with a count of one. The CDR3 DNA is TGCGCCAGCAGCCTACAAGGACAGATAAACACTGAAGCTTTCTTT. Residues: CASSLQGQINTEAFF. The rearrangement joins TRBV5-1 to TRBJ1-1, with TRBD1 as a possible D gene (6 bases). Germline CDR1 and CDR2: SGHRS and YFSETQ. The CDR3 is 15 residues long. The ends were cut back, 4 bases at V and 2 bases at J, with 15 bases in the middle.

The chain links TRBV5-1 to TRBJ1-5; 7 bases are a match to TRBD1. V was pared by 0 bases and J by 8 bases, with 8 bases of the junction left unmatched. The CDR3 totals 15 residues. Germline lookup yields CDR1 SGHRS and CDR2 YFSETQ. The CDR3 nucleotides read TGCGCCAGCAGCTTGGCCGGGGACAGCCGAAAGCCCCAGCATTTT. Protein: CASSLAGDSRKPQHF. Full variable domain (missing parts from reference TRBV5-1 and TRBJ1-5): KAGVTQTPRYLIKTRGQQVTLSCSPISGHRSVSWYQQTPGQGLQFLFEYFSETQRNKGNFPGRFSGRQFSNSRSEMNVSTLELGDSALYLCASSLAGDSRKPQHFGDGTRLSIL.

The chain carries TRBV6-6 and TRBJ1-2, with 11 bases aligning to TRBD1. From germline, CDR1 is MNHNY and CDR2 SVGAGI (reference sequence). The CDR3 runs to 16 residues. The trim removed 7 bases at V and 4 bases at J, leaving 11 bases unmatched. The DNA of the CDR3 is TGTGCCAGCACCCTCCCCGGACAGGGGGCGGTCTATGGCTACACCTTC. Translated: CASTLPGQGAVYGYTF.

This chain uses TRBV15 with TRBJ2-1; D perhaps matches TRBD2 (7 bases). Germline CDR1 is LNHNV and CDR2 is YYDKDF (reference sequence). This CDR3 is built from 15 residues. Deletions cut 1 base from V and 10 bases from J, with 17 bases between. The CDR3 loop reads CATSRAPSGGGEQFF. Written as DNA, the CDR3 is TGTGCCACCAGCAGAGCTCCTAGCGGAGGGGGGGAGCAGTTCTTC.

The J gene is TRBJ2-2, the V gene TRBV4-2; D unresolved. This CDR3 spans 13 amino acids. V gave up 0 bases and J gave up 7 bases, with 6 bases separating them. The germline CDR1 and CDR2 sequences are LGHNA and YNFKEQ. In DNA, the CDR3 is TGTGCCAGCAGCCAAGAGGCGGTCGGGGAGCTGTTTTTT. Protein product: CASSQEAVGELFF.

For this clone: This CDR3 is also generated by other DNA sequences in the sample. The chain combines TRBV9 with TRBJ2-3; D gene uncertain. CDR3 length: 12 residues. Germline values: CDR1 SGDLS, CDR2 YYNGEE. V lost 2 bases to trimming and J lost 4 bases, with 5 bases between them. CDR3 amino acids: CASSVTSDTQYF. The CDR3 nucleotides read TGTGCCAGCAGCGTGACCTCAGATACGCAGTATTTT.

The chain couples TRBV7-2 to TRBJ1-5; 7 bases match TRBD1. The CDR3 has 13 amino acids. The junction had 8 bases not matched to a gene; V was cut back by 4 bases and J by 11 bases. Germline CDR1 is SGHTA and CDR2 is FQGNSA. For the CDR3, the DNA is TGTGCCAGCAGCTCCGTAGGGGGCCTGGCCCAGCATTTT. It is translated as CASSSVGGLAQHF.

V gene TRBV30 combines with J gene TRBJ2-2, with no clear D. The germline V gene has CDR1 GTSNPN and CDR2 SVGIG (reference sequence). CDR3 length: 15 residues. V dropped 0 bases and J dropped 6 bases, with 14 bases sitting between them. The CDR3 spells CAWSVPAPFAGELFF. DNA of the CDR3: TGTGCCTGGAGTGTACCAGCCCCATTCGCCGGGGAGCTGTTTTTT.

The chain links TRBV7-9 to TRBJ2-1, with D possibly TRBD2 on 6 matching bases. V lost 10 bases to trimming and J lost 4 bases, with 17 bases between them. The germline V gene encodes CDR1 SEHNR and CDR2 FQNEAQ (reference sequence). The CDR3 has 14 amino acids. The CDR3 nucleotides are TGTGCCACAACGGGGGTAGCGGATTACAATGAGCAGTTCTTC. Amino acid sequence: CATTGVADYNEQFF.

The chain has TRBV18 and TRBJ2-1, with TRBD2 identical over 13 bases. The CDR3 is made up of 15 amino acids. Trimming took 5 bases from V and 4 from J; bases not matched to a gene: 2. The germline gives CDR1 KGHSH, CDR2 LQKENI. In DNA, the CDR3 is TGTGCCAGCTCAGCGACTAGCGGGAGGTACAATGAGCAGTTCTTC. Its protein is CASSATSGRYNEQFF.

The gene calls are TRBV11-2 and TRBJ2-7, with 8 bases lining up with TRBD1. CDR1 and CDR2 from the germline V gene are SGHAT and FQNNGV. This CDR3 contains 14 residues. The V gene end was trimmed by 6 bases and the J gene end by 0 bases; junction bases not matched to a gene: 4. Here the CDR3 DNA reads TGTGCCAGCAGGGGGACAGGCTTCTCCTACGAGCAGTACTTC. It yields the protein CASRGTGFSYEQYF.

V is TRBV9 and J is TRBJ2-3, with D uncertain. The CDR3 extends over 15 amino acids. V was cut by 4 bases and J by 1 base, with 13 bases left in between. Germline lookup yields CDR1 SGDLS and CDR2 YYNGEE. The CDR3 DNA reads TGTGCCAGCAGCCTAGGGTCAGGAGGCACAGATACGCAGTATTTT. This gives the protein CASSLGSGGTDTQYF.

V is TRBV27 and J is TRBJ2-7; 7 nucleotides align to TRBD2. Trimming removed 1 base from V and 6 bases from J; junction bases left unmatched: 6. Germline CDR1 MNHEY, CDR2 SMNVEV (reference sequence). The CDR3 has 14 amino acids. For the CDR3, the DNA is TGTGCCAGCAGTTTATTGGGAGGGTATGGCGAGCAGTACTTC. Residues: CASSLLGGYGEQYF.

This chain links TRBV28 with TRBJ2-7; 7 nucleotides align to TRBD1. Germline lookup yields CDR1 MDHEN and CDR2 SYDVKM. The CDR3 contains 15 residues. Losses at the gene ends were 6 bases for V and 5 bases for J; bases not matched to a gene: 13. The DNA for the CDR3 is TGTGCCAGCAGAAGATACGGCGGACAGGTCAACGAGCAGTACTTC. Protein: CASRRYGGQVNEQYF.

The chain couples TRBV5-1 to TRBJ2-7, with 12 bases lining up with TRBD2. The CDR3 totals 15 residues. The germline gives CDR1 SGHRS, CDR2 YFSETQ. The V gene end was trimmed by 0 bases and the J gene end by 6 bases; junction bases not matched to a gene: 4. In DNA, the CDR3 is TGCGCCAGCAGCTTGGGACTAGCGGGAGATGGCGAGCAGTACTTC. Its translation is CASSLGLAGDGEQYF.

V is TRBV18 and J is TRBJ2-3, with D uncertain. This CDR3 contains 17 residues. In germline, CDR1 is KGHSH, CDR2 LQKENI. Trimming took 3 bases from V and 1 from J, leaving 17 bases between them. In DNA form, the CDR3 reads TGTGCCAGCTCACCGAATGTCGAGTCGGCTGGCACAGATACGCAGTATTTT. Translating gives CASSPNVESAGTDTQYF.

The gene calls are TRBV18 and TRBJ1-1, with a tentative D call TRBD1 (6 bases). This CDR3 is 17 amino acids long. Trimming took off 2 bases at V and 5 bases at J, with 21 bases between the two ends. The germline CDR1 and CDR2 sequences are KGHSH and LQKENI. CDR3 sequence (DNA): TGTGCCAGCTCACCAAACGGGGCCCGGGGGCGATGGACTGAAGCTTTCTTT. Translated: CASSPNGARGRWTEAFF.

This chain connects TRBV28 to TRBJ1-1, with 9 bases identical to TRBD1. The germline CDR1 and CDR2 sequences are MDHEN and SYDVKM. CDR3 length: 14 amino acids. The J segment lost 4 bases and the V segment lost 6 bases, leaving 6 bases of the junction unmatched. This chain's CDR3 is CASRTGGAGTEAFF. DNA for the CDR3: TGTGCCAGCAGAACAGGGGGCGCCGGCACTGAAGCTTTCTTT. The full variable domain, its missing parts supplied by reference TRBV28 and TRBJ1-1, is DVKVTQSSRYLVKRTGEKVFLECVQDMDHENMFWYRQDPGLGLRLIYFSYDVKMKEKGDIPEGYSVSREKKERFSLILESASTNQTSMYLCASRTGGAGTEAFFGQGTRLTVV.